Below are 18 T cell receptor beta chains sequenced from a single sample in a study of blood T cell repertoires in COVID-19 (dated by TCRdb to the early 2020s). Library prep was done by the immunoSEQ multiplex PCR assay. The immuneACCESS repertoire file appears here via TCRdb, limited to in-frame rearrangements. These files lack a portion of the clones; in checked studies, under half of the deficit traces to unresolved V genes, and the cause of the others is not known. The sample records approximately 400,000 clones, around 88% of which are singletons. Together, the top ten hold around 13% of the sample. The sample was peripheral blood. These receptors all stem from a woman aged 50 to 65 with COVID-19, enrolled during active disease.

The chain links TRBV29-1 to TRBJ1-2, with TRBD1 matching over 10 bases. The CDR3 is made up of 14 amino acids. Germline CDR1 is SQVTM and CDR2 is ANQGSEA. Unmatched junction bases numbered 8, after V lost 7 bases and J lost 3 bases. CDR3 sequence: CSGGPDRGDYGYTF. In nucleotides, the CDR3 is TGCAGCGGCGGGCCGGACAGGGGGGACTATGGCTACACCTTC.

The chain links TRBV28 to TRBJ1-4, with 9 bases identical to TRBD1. CDR1 and CDR2 from the germline V gene are MDHEN and SYDVKM. The CDR3 runs to 15 residues. Trimming took 8 bases from V and 7 from J; bases not matched to a gene: 11. The CDR3, as DNA: TGTGCCAGCCAATGGGTCGGACAGGGGACTGAAAAACTGTTTTTT. This sequence encodes CASQWVGQGTEKLFF.

The chain combines TRBV10-3 with TRBJ2-1, with D possibly TRBD2 on 6 matching bases. The CDR3 consists of 16 residues. Germline lookup yields CDR1 ENHRY and CDR2 SYGVKD. The V end lost 3 bases, the J end lost 0 bases, and 12 bases lay between the germline ends. The CDR3 DNA follows: TGTGCCATCAGTGAACCGGCGGGGAGCTCCTACAATGAGCAGTTCTTC. This codes for CAISEPAGSSYNEQFF.

This chain links TRBV10-3 with TRBJ1-2, with TRBD1 matching over 9 bases. CDR3 size: 14 residues. V was pared by 4 bases and J by 6 bases, with 6 bases of the junction left unmatched. Per germline, CDR1 ENHRY and CDR2 SYGVKD. The chain's CDR3 is CAISVQGASNGYTF. DNA of the CDR3: TGTGCCATCAGTGTACAGGGGGCGTCGAATGGCTACACCTTC.

The chain combines TRBV5-1 with TRBJ1-1; the match to TRBD1 covers 10 bases. V was clipped by 0 bases and J by 4 bases; unmatched bases: 3. The CDR3 is 15 residues long. The V gene's germline CDR1 is SGHRS and CDR2 YFSETQ. The CDR3: CASSLAGTGATEAFF. The CDR3 DNA follows: TGCGCCAGCAGCTTGGCCGGGACAGGGGCCACTGAAGCTTTCTTT. Variable domain in full (rest from reference TRBV5-1 and TRBJ1-1): KAGVTQTPRYLIKTRGQQVTLSCSPISGHRSVSWYQQTPGQGLQFLFEYFSETQRNKGNFPGRFSGRQFSNSRSEMNVSTLELGDSALYLCASSLAGTGATEAFFGQGTRLTVV.

V is TRBV6-1 and J is TRBJ1-2; D may be TRBD1 (5 bases). CDR1 and CDR2 from the germline V gene are MNHNS and SASEGT. Trimming stripped 2 bases from V and 1 base from J, with 20 bases between. The CDR3 totals 18 residues. In nucleotides, the CDR3 is TGTGCCAGCAGTGAACCGCTGGGCGGGACTTCGGATAACTATGGCTACACCTTC. It translates to CASSEPLGGTSDNYGYTF.

J is TRBJ2-3 and V is TRBV4-1, with 13 bases aligning to TRBD2. After removal of 4 bases from V and 3 bases from J, the junction contained 7 bases not matched to a gene. The CDR3 is made up of 17 amino acids. Germline V gives CDR1 MGHRA, CDR2 YSYEKL. The CDR3 DNA follows: TGCGCCAGCAGCCCCGGGACTAGCGGGGAAGGTACAGATACGCAGTATTTT. Its translation: CASSPGTSGEGTDTQYF.

CDR3 amino acids: CASSLRTGSSLYGYTF. The CDR3 nucleotides read TGTGCCAGCAGCTTAAGGACAGGGTCTAGCCTCTATGGCTACACCTTC. This chain connects TRBV7-2 to TRBJ1-2, with 8 bases fitting TRBD1. The junction had 9 bases not matched to a gene; V was cut back by 2 bases and J by 4 bases. Germline lookup yields CDR1 SGHTA and CDR2 FQGNSA. The CDR3 is 16 residues long.

DNA of the CDR3: TGTGCCAGCAGCTTACAAGCGGACACTGAAGCTTTCTTT. This sequence encodes CASSLQADTEAFF. This rearrangement joins TRBV7-9 to TRBJ1-1; D is undetermined. The CDR3 spans 13 residues. V was clipped by 2 bases and J by 3 bases, with 7 bases between them. CDR1 and CDR2 from the germline V gene are SEHNR and FQNEAQ (reference sequence).

The chain couples TRBV28 to TRBJ1-1; D might be TRBD1 (5 bases). CDR3 length: 16 amino acids. Germline-derived CDR1 and CDR2 are MDHEN and SYDVKM. The germline V and J ends were trimmed by 1 base and 3 bases, with 15 bases remaining between them. CDR3 residues: CASSLLPGRGYTEAFF. CDR3 DNA sequence: TGTGCCAGCAGTTTATTACCGGGACGGGGGTACACTGAAGCTTTCTTT. Together with reference TRBV28 and TRBJ1-1, the CDR3 gives the full variable domain: DVKVTQSSRYLVKRTGEKVFLECVQDMDHENMFWYRQDPGLGLRLIYFSYDVKMKEKGDIPEGYSVSREKKERFSLILESASTNQTSMYLCASSLLPGRGYTEAFFGQGTRLTVV.

This chain joins TRBV11-3 and TRBJ2-3; 8 bases map to TRBD1. Germline CDR1 is SGHNT and CDR2 is YENEEA. Trimming cost V 5 bases and J 6 bases; bases outside gene matches: 4. The length of the CDR3 is 13 residues. The CDR3 loop is CASSRTGMDTQYF. The CDR3 DNA sequence: TGTGCCAGCAGCCGGACAGGGATGGATACGCAGTATTTT.

The V call is TRBV6-5, the J call TRBJ2-3; TRBD2 aligns across 8 bases. The CDR3 length is 15 residues. The germline gives CDR1 MNHEY, CDR2 SVGAGI. V dropped 2 bases and J dropped 4; count of bases not matched to a gene: 5. The CDR3 reads CASSYTREGADTQYF. For the CDR3, the DNA is TGTGCCAGCAGTTACACCCGGGAGGGGGCAGATACGCAGTATTTT.

The V gene is TRBV30, the J gene TRBJ1-1; D remains unclear. The CDR3 length is 13 residues. V gave up 5 bases and J gave up 0 bases, with 10 bases separating them. The germline CDR1 and CDR2 sequences are GTSNPN and SVGIG (reference sequence). The CDR3 loop is CAWALALNTEAFF. The CDR3 region has the DNA TGTGCCTGGGCTTTGGCTTTGAACACTGAAGCTTTCTTT.

The V gene is TRBV27, the J gene TRBJ2-7, with 8 bases matching TRBD2. After removal of 5 bases from V and 5 bases from J, the junction contained 11 bases not matched to a gene. CDR3 length: 15 amino acids. Germline V gene lookup returns CDR1 MNHEY and CDR2 SMNVEV (reference sequence). In nucleotides, the CDR3 is TGTGCCAGCAGTCATACCGGGGGGGCCTTTCACGAGCAGTACTTC. Translated: CASSHTGGAFHEQYF.

CDR3 DNA sequence: TGTGCCACCAGTGATTCGAGGACAGGGCATAGAGGTCAGCCCCAGCATTTT. This sequence encodes CATSDSRTGHRGQPQHF. The rearrangement joins TRBV24-1 to TRBJ1-5; 8 nucleotides agree with TRBD1. The J segment lost 6 bases and the V segment lost 2 bases, leaving 11 bases of the junction unmatched. From germline, CDR1 is KGHDR and CDR2 SFDVKD. The CDR3 consists of 17 residues.

The V call is TRBV30, the J call TRBJ1-6; D is unresolved. CDR1 and CDR2 (germline): GTSNPN, SVGIG (reference sequence). This CDR3 region has 14 residues. Trimming shortened V by 4 bases and J by 0 bases, and 7 bases separated the two germline ends. The CDR3 sequence: CAWKYSSYNSPLHF. The CDR3 bases are TGTGCCTGGAAGTACAGCTCCTATAATTCACCCCTCCACTTT.

About this clone itself: Other nucleotide sequences from this sample produce the same CDR3. The J gene is TRBJ2-5, the V gene TRBV7-2; D gene uncertain. Trimming left V 4 bases short and J 5 bases short, with 5 bases between. Germline CDR1 and CDR2: SGHTA and FQGNSA. The CDR3 contains 11 residues. CDR3 sequence (DNA): TGTGCCAGCAGCTCCTCCGAGACCCAGTACTTC. Its translation: CASSSSETQYF.

The CDR3 loop is CASSQTPGQGYEQYF. The CDR3 DNA is TGTGCCAGCAGCCAAACCCCGGGACAGGGTTACGAGCAGTACTTC. The rearrangement uses TRBV3-1 (or the pseudogene TRBV3-2) and TRBJ2-7; TRBD1 matches 9 bases. Germline V gene lookup returns CDR1 LGHDT and CDR2 YNNKEL (reference sequence). Germline trimming cut 2 bases from V and 4 bases from J; bases unmatched to any gene: 6. The CDR3 has 15 amino acids.